This record looks at one T cell receptor (beta chain) sequence and its context. The CDR3 is 15 residues long. Germline V gives CDR1 DFQATT, CDR2 SNEGSKA (reference sequence). V lost 5 bases, J lost 1 base, and 17 bases lay in between. The use of a sample-barcoded 5' primer and a J-beta primer mix characterized a second PCR of about 6 to 11 cycles. TCRdb itself ran the 5' RACE reads through MiXCR, one entry per CDR3 protein. This sample has approximately 810,000 distinct CDR3 sequences; around 26% occur once, and the top ten carry around 16%. This specimen belongs to a study of blood T cells in healthy people across ages.

This sequence originates from a woman at least 80 years old in good health. The sample consisted of blood. The chain is built from TRBV20-1 and TRBJ1-1; D unresolved. The CDR3: CSADGQRGGNTEAFF. The DNA for the CDR3 is TGCAGTGCTGATGGGCAGCGGGGAGGGAACACTGAAGCTTTCTTT.